This T cell receptor (beta chain) was sequenced in a study of blood T cell repertoires in COVID-19. For the study at large: Italy, Spain and the United States were the sources of the convalescent and acute COVID-19 samples. PBMCs, B-cell-depleted T cells, or T cells were the source of the cDNA or gDNA that made up the material.

Seattle patients were enrolled while actively infected and followed longitudinally. Study processing details: How many nucleated cells were present was estimated from reference gene primer amplification. Some clones are missing from TCRdb's copy, which holds only in-frame ones; the method was immunoSEQ multiplex PCR. V and J calls and clone size are given by that table; D and trimming were obtained from the DNA. The sample carries about 440,000 clones, around 88% recorded once. The V gene's germline CDR1 is SEHNR and CDR2 FQNEAQ (reference sequence). The CDR3 is 17 residues long. V gave up 3 bases and J gave up 3 bases, with 21 bases separating them.

The receptor was isolated from a woman in her 50s with COVID-19, enrolled during active disease. Sequenced sample: peripheral blood. The chain is built from TRBV7-9 and TRBJ2-7, with D possibly TRBD2 on 5 matching bases. The chain's CDR3 is CASSLAAGGFGLYEQYF. DNA for the CDR3: TGTGCCAGCAGCTTGGCGGCAGGAGGTTTCGGGCTCTACGAGCAGTACTTC.